This TCR beta chain was sequenced in a study of identical twins. Overall study results and limits: Carriage of fewer insertions was seen in abundant cord blood beta clonotypes, whereas memory repertoires showed none.

After template switching added a universal primer site, the resulting cDNA carried unique molecular identifiers. TCRdb recomputed calls from the 5' RACE reads with MiXCR, one row per CDR3 protein. Here the sample spans 150,000 or so distinct CDR3 sequences, roughly 3.5% being singletons. Ten or more counts support this clonotype. Its target is not known. The V and J ends lost 2 bases and 3 bases, in that order; junction bases with no gene match: 14. The V gene's germline CDR1 is SSHAT and CDR2 FNYEAQ (reference sequence). This CDR3 is built from 19 residues. The sequenced sample was memory T cells sorted from blood. This TCR derives from a man between 18 and 35 years old in good health. V gene TRBV7-7 combines with J gene TRBJ2-7, with 12 bases fitting TRBD2. CDR3 sequence: CASSLLIPSGRGDFYEQYF. The DNA for the CDR3 is TGTGCCAGCAGCTTACTTATTCCTAGCGGGAGGGGAGACTTCTACGAGCAGTACTTC. The variable domain in full, completed from reference TRBV7-7 and TRBJ2-7, reads GAGVSQSPRYKVTKRGQDVTLRCDPISSHATLYWYQQALGQGPEFLTYFNYEAQPDKSGLPSDRFSAERPEGSISTLTIQRTEQRDSAMYRCASSLLIPSGRGDFYEQYFGPGTRLTVT.